This T cell receptor beta chain was profiled in a study of blood T cell repertoires in COVID-19. There are 16 residues in the CDR3. With 10 bases removed from V and 5 bases from J, the gap between germline ends came to 26 bases. CDR1 and CDR2 from the germline V gene are LNHDA and SQIVND (reference sequence). Sequencing used immunoSEQ multiplex PCR; TCRdb keeps in-frame clones, though not all of them. Of over 130,000 clones listed, over 65% are singletons. Sequencing used peripheral blood. The receptor's source is a woman aged 80 or over with active or convalescent COVID-19. The V call is TRBV19, the J call TRBJ2-5; D may be TRBD2 (6 bases). This CDR3 reads CATNVGSGIPLETQYF. CDR3 nucleotides: TGTGCCACAAACGTAGGTAGCGGAATCCCTTTGGAGACCCAGTACTTC.